These T cell receptor beta chains were read from a single sample in a study of radiotherapy plus CTLA-4 blockade in lung cancer. Some clones are missing from TCRdb's copy, which holds only in-frame ones; the method was immunoSEQ multiplex PCR. The data hold some 100,000 clones, with about 83% observed a single time. The sequenced sample was peripheral blood, obtained from a patient treated with radiotherapy plus ipilimumab. The source of these receptors is a human donor with non-small cell lung cancer that progressed on radiotherapy plus ipilimumab. Each CDR3 is given with its conserved first and last residue. Fields, in order: V gene, J gene, D gene, clone size, CDR3 protein, CDR3 DNA. D genes are given only for firm matches. A row's size may be missing; if present it is once, few, many or a size class.

>TRBV19|TRBJ2-7|TRBD2|.
CATLSGTGSYEQYF
TGTGCCACTCTTAGCGGGACGGGGAGCTACGAGCAGTACTTC
>TRBV4-1|TRBJ2-7|.|few
CASSRGRDYEQYF
TGCGCCAGCAGTCGCGGCAGGGACTACGAGCAGTACTTC
>TRBV12-5|TRBJ2-1|TRBD2|.
CASGMGLAGYNEQFF
TGTGCTAGTGGGATGGGACTAGCGGGTTACAATGAGCAGTTCTTC
>TRBV19|TRBJ2-1|TRBD2|.
CASSISGTPLNEQFF
TGTGCCAGTAGTATTAGCGGGACACCCCTGAATGAGCAGTTCTTC
>TRBV28|TRBJ1-4|.|.
CASSPAGHATNEKLFF
TGTGCCAGCAGTCCGGCAGGGCACGCAACTAATGAAAAACTGTTTTTT
>TRBV5-8|TRBJ1-2|.|.
CASSFTTGHLNYGYTF
TGTGCCAGCAGCTTCACAACGGGACACCTTAACTATGGCTACACCTTC
>TRBV18|TRBJ1-1|.|.
CASSPRRGRKTEAFF
TGTGCCAGCTCACCCCGGAGGGGTCGAAAGACTGAAGCTTTCTTT
>TRBV19|TRBJ2-7|TRBD1|.
CASTKDRGSYEQYF
TGTGCCAGTACTAAGGACAGGGGGTCCTACGAGCAGTACTTC
>TRBV11-1|TRBJ2-5|.|.
CASSLAGSYQETQYF
TGTGCCAGCAGCTTGGCAGGGTCGTACCAAGAGACCCAGTACTTC
>TRBV14|TRBJ1-2|.|once
CVFERGAAPFNYGYTF
TGTGTCTTCGAACGAGGGGCCGCCCCTTTTAACTATGGCTACACCTTC
>TRBV27|TRBJ2-1|TRBD2|.
CASRRTSGAPYNEQFF
TGTGCCAGCAGACGGACTAGCGGAGCTCCCTACAATGAGCAGTTCTTC
>TRBV6-1|TRBJ2-3|.|.
CASRDSSTDTQYF
TGTGCCAGCAGGGACAGTAGCACAGATACGCAGTATTTT
>TRBV4-2|TRBJ2-7|TRBD2|.
CASTPVGLAQQYF
TGTGCCAGCACCCCGGTGGGACTAGCTCAGCAGTACTTC
>TRBV5-1|TRBJ2-1|TRBD1|few
CASSFPRAGTAPFPYNEQFF
TGCGCCAGCAGCTTTCCGAGAGCCGGGACAGCCCCTTTCCCCTACAATGAGCAGTTCTTC
>TRBV5-1|TRBJ1-5|.|.
CASSLERGTQPQHF
TGCGCCAGCAGCTTGGAGAGGGGAACTCAGCCCCAGCATTTT
>TRBV27|TRBJ1-1|.|.
CASRWTLNTEAFF
TGTGCCAGCAGGTGGACCCTGAACACTGAAGCTTTCTTT
>TRBV4-3|TRBJ1-1|.|.
CASSQDQPYTEAFF
TGCGCCAGCAGCCAAGATCAGCCGTACACTGAAGCTTTCTTT
>TRBV28|TRBJ1-2|.|once
CASSLSGFNYGYTF
TGTGCCAGCAGTTTAAGCGGGTTTAACTATGGCTACACCTTC
>TRBV5-1|TRBJ1-1|.|few
CASSLGQLLNTEAFF
TGCGCCAGCAGCTTGGGACAACTTTTGAACACTGAAGCTTTCTTT
>TRBV7-9|TRBJ2-1|TRBD2|.
CASRSQGAGGRNEQFF
TGTGCCAGCAGATCCCAGGGAGCGGGAGGGCGCAATGAGCAGTTCTTC
>TRBV6-4|TRBJ2-7|.|.
CASSDSGPRDEQYF
TGTGCCAGCAGTGACTCGGGTCCCCGGGACGAACAGTACTTC
>TRBV5-4|TRBJ2-7|TRBD2|.
CASSPIAAGGQDEQYF
TGTGCCAGCAGCCCGATCGCAGCGGGGGGGCAGGACGAGCAGTACTTC
>TRBV19|TRBJ1-3|.|.
CASSGMKGGSGNTIYF
TGTGCCAGTAGTGGCATGAAGGGGGGATCTGGAAACACCATATATTTT
>TRBV7-9|TRBJ2-1|.|once
CASSILVVEQFF
TGTGCCAGCAGCATACTAGTTGTTGAGCAGTTCTTC
>TRBV19|TRBJ1-2|TRBD1|.
CASSTMDRGQYGYTF
TGTGCCAGTAGTACAATGGACAGGGGGCAGTATGGCTACACCTTC
>TRBV19|TRBJ2-1|TRBD1|.
CASSIDWTGLNEQFF
TGTGCCAGTAGTATAGATTGGACAGGGTTGAATGAGCAGTTCTTC
>TRBV30|TRBJ2-7|.|.
CAWRDWPMEYF
TGTGCCTGGAGGGACTGGCCTATGGAGTACTTC
>TRBV4-1|TRBJ2-1|TRBD1|.
CASSQEEGTASNEQFF
TGCGCCAGCAGCCAAGAAGAGGGGACAGCCTCCAATGAGCAGTTCTTC
>TRBV4-1|TRBJ1-1|.|.
CASSQELAGRWTEAFF
TGCGCCAGCAGCCAAGAGCTCGCAGGGCGGTGGACTGAAGCTTTCTTT
>TRBV10-3|TRBJ2-5|.|.
CAISESAAKETQYF
TGTGCCATCAGTGAGTCGGCGGCCAAAGAGACCCAGTACTTC
>TRBV18|TRBJ2-3|TRBD1|few
CASSPRDRVTQYF
TGTGCCAGCTCACCACGGGACAGGGTGACGCAGTATTTT
>TRBV4-1|TRBJ2-7|TRBD2|.
CASSQPSGSYHEQYF
TGCGCCAGCAGCCAACCTAGCGGGAGTTACCACGAGCAGTACTTC
>TRBV19|TRBJ1-2|.|.
CASSMGGGGYTF
TGTGCCAGTAGTATGGGGGGCGGCGGCTACACCTTC
>TRBV2|TRBJ1-4|.|.
CASSGQLGFNEKLFF
TGTGCCAGCAGTGGGCAGTTGGGCTTTAATGAAAAACTGTTTTTT
>TRBV28|TRBJ1-4|.|.
CASKEAFREKLFF
TGTGCCAGCAAGGAGGCATTTCGTGAAAAACTGTTTTTT
>TRBV19|TRBJ1-1|TRBD1|.
CASNSGTANTEAFF
TGTGCCAGTAATTCCGGGACAGCGAACACTGAAGCTTTCTTT
>TRBV19|TRBJ2-5|TRBD1|.
CASSSSGGLQETQYF
TGTGCCAGTAGTTCATCAGGGGGCTTACAAGAGACCCAGTACTTC
>TRBV27|TRBJ2-1|TRBD1|.
CASSWGQGHSGEQFF
TGTGCCAGCAGTTGGGGACAGGGTCACTCGGGGGAGCAGTTCTTC
>TRBV7-2|TRBJ2-5|.|.
CASSLARTIQETQYF
TGTGCCAGCAGCTTAGCGCGGACTATTCAAGAGACCCAGTACTTC
>TRBV29-1|TRBJ2-5|TRBD1|.
CSAGQGGNQETQYF
TGCAGCGCTGGACAGGGGGGGAACCAAGAGACCCAGTACTTC
>TRBV11-3|TRBJ2-1|TRBD2|once
CASSHSGRAHEQFF
TGTGCCAGCAGCCACAGCGGGAGGGCCCATGAGCAGTTCTTC
>TRBV9|TRBJ2-7|TRBD1|.
CASSVEGQGVYEQYF
TGTGCCAGCAGCGTAGAAGGACAGGGGGTTTACGAGCAGTACTTC
>TRBV29-1|TRBJ2-5|TRBD2|.
CSVEGYRLAGGLQETQYF
TGCAGCGTTGAAGGTTATCGACTAGCGGGGGGGCTGCAAGAGACCCAGTACTTC